This T cell receptor beta chain originates from a study of blood T cell repertoires in COVID-19. Germline lookup yields CDR1 GTSNPN and CDR2 SVGIG (reference sequence). The CDR3 is 11 amino acids. V lost 5 bases, J lost 4 bases, and 6 bases lay in between. Those enrolled, adults aged roughly 18 to 95 years, came from some 25 US areas. Participants had their cohort set by participant-reported clinical history. Exposed volunteers were people who met a COVID-19 case within 2 weeks before study entry. Sequencing was performed with immunoSEQ multiplex PCR; in TCRdb, only in-frame clones are kept and a portion is missing. The repertoire has more than 150,000 clones, 80% of them found once; the top ten carry around 15%.

The V call is TRBV30, the J call TRBJ1-3; possible D gene TRBD1, 5 bases. This sequence was found in a man aged 55 to 70 who had been exposed to COVID-19. The sample was PBMCs or T cells enriched from blood (not recorded which). Written as DNA, the CDR3 is TGTGCCTGGGAGGGGGGAAACACCATATATTTT. Translated: CAWEGGNTIYF.